These 29 T cell receptor beta chains were sequenced from one sample in a study of T cells in Graves' hyperthyroidism and ophthalmopathy. Amplified regions were TCR beta CDR3 sequences from RNA transcripts. HTBI primers drove first-round RT-PCR of the TCR CDR3. In TCRdb, the multiplex PCR reads were re-called with MiXCR into one record per CDR3 protein. The table has roughly 110,000 distinct CDR3 sequences, 16% seen once. Sequenced: blood. All receptors come from a woman aged 45-60 years with Graves' hyperthyroidism.

This clonotype was seen repeatedly, ten times or more. The chain has TRBV7-9 and TRBJ2-7, with 10 bases matching TRBD2. Germline CDR1 reads SEHNR; CDR2 reads FQNEAQ (reference sequence). This CDR3 is 14 amino acids long. Losses at the gene ends were 1 base for V and 7 bases for J; bases not matched to a gene: 4. CDR3 region: CASSLGGSGREQYV. In nucleotides, the CDR3 is TGTGCCAGCAGCTTAGGGGGTAGCGGGAGGGAGCAGTACGTC.

This clonotype was recorded many times. This may stem from a read error, because a much larger clone lies one nucleotide away. This CDR3 is missing its conserved last phenylalanine or tryptophan, likely due to a read error. CDR3 sequence reads: CASSPQDTEAFL. In DNA, the CDR3 is TGTGCCAGCAGCCCCCAGGACACTGAAGCTTTCCTT. The chain joins TRBV3-1 to TRBJ1-1; D unclear. CDR1 LGHDT and CDR2 YNNKEL come from the germline V gene (reference sequence). V shed 4 bases and J shed 3 bases, with 6 bases lying between them. This CDR3 has 12 amino acids.

CDR3 DNA sequence: TGTGCCTGGAGTCGCGGGGCGAACTATGGCTACACCTTC. It yields the protein CAWSRGANYGYTF. The chain has TRBV30 and TRBJ1-2; perhaps TRBD1 as D (5 bases). The CDR3 contains 13 residues. Trimming pared 2 bases from V and 2 bases from J, leaving 9 bases between. CDR1 and CDR2 (germline): GTSNPN, SVGIG (reference sequence).

This clonotype was seen only a few times. A read error may explain this, as a much larger clone is one base away. This CDR3 fails to terminate in the conserved phenylalanine or tryptophan, so it likely reflects a read error. The rearrangement uses TRBV12-3 or TRBV12-4 and TRBJ2-1, with 12 nucleotides matching TRBD2. The CDR3 length is 17 residues. The V and J ends lost 4 bases and 1 base, in that order; junction bases with no gene match: 5. CDR3 bases: TGTGCCAGCAGTTCCGGACTAGCGGGAAGTTCCTACAATGAGCAGTTCGTC. It specifies CASSSGLAGSSYNEQFV.

The chain is built from TRBV4-2 and TRBJ2-1, with D unresolved. The CDR3 has 13 amino acids. Germline loops: CDR1 LGHNA, CDR2 YNFKEQ. Trimming removed 1 base at V and 7 bases at J, with 8 bases between. The CDR3 nucleotides read TGTGCCAGCAGCCAAGGCGGCGCAAATGAGCAGTTCTTC. This translates into CASSQGGANEQFF.

This clonotype occurred many times. The V and J genes are TRBV2 and TRBJ1-5, with 9 positions matching TRBD1. CDR3 length equals 17 residues. V gave up 4 bases and J gave up 1 base; unmatched junction bases: 8. Per the germline V gene, CDR1 is SNHLY and CDR2 is FYNNEI. The CDR3 here is CASSGDRDKGSNQPQHF. For the CDR3, the DNA is TGTGCCAGCAGTGGGGACAGGGACAAGGGGAGCAATCAGCCCCAGCATTTT.

Comment on this clonotype: Germline is not matched at one junction end, which may reflect a read error. The chain has TRBV24-1 and TRBJ1-2; tentatively, D is TRBD1 (5 bases). Germline CDR1 and CDR2: KGHDR and SFDVKD. The CDR3 runs 13 residues. The CDR3 nucleotides are TGCGCCACCAGTGATCGGGGCAGCTATGGCTACACCTTC. It encodes CATSDRGSYGYTF.

This clonotype occurred many times. The chain has TRBV28 and TRBJ1-4; perhaps TRBD1 as D (5 bases). V gave up 5 bases and J gave up 7 bases, with 14 bases separating them. Germline V gene sequence: CDR1 MDHEN, CDR2 SYDVKM. CDR3 size: 14 residues. The CDR3 sequence: CASSPRQGGEKLFF. Here the CDR3 DNA reads TGTGCCAGCAGTCCTCGGCAGGGTGGTGAAAAACTGTTTTTT. The full variable domain, in which reference TRBV28 and TRBJ1-4 provide the parts outside the CDR3, is DVKVTQSSRYLVKRTGEKVFLECVQDMDHENMFWYRQDPGLGLRLIYFSYDVKMKEKGDIPEGYSVSREKKERFSLILESASTNQTSMYLCASSPRQGGEKLFFGSGTQLSVL.

This clonotype was recorded many times. The genes are TRBV18 and TRBJ2-1; 8 bases are a match to TRBD1. V shed 2 bases, J shed 8 bases, and the junction held 20 bases outside the gene matches. The CDR3 covers 19 residues. Germline CDR1 KGHSH, CDR2 LQKENI. DNA of the CDR3: TGTGCCAGCTCACCATACAGGGGGGAGCAGAGAGACGTCCGCGATGAGCAGTTCTTC. It is translated as CASSPYRGEQRDVRDEQFF.

This clonotype was seen many times. V is TRBV3-1 and J is TRBJ1-5; no definite D call. The CDR3 length is 14 residues. The ends were cut back, 1 base at V and 4 bases at J, with 8 bases in the middle. Per germline, CDR1 LGHDT and CDR2 YNNKEL (reference sequence). The CDR3 sequence: CASSQAGRNQPQHF. The CDR3 DNA follows: TGTGCCAGCAGCCAAGCCGGTAGGAATCAGCCCCAGCATTTT.

This clonotype occurred a few times. This may stem from a read error, because a much larger clone lies one nucleotide away. The chain employs TRBV6-1 and TRBJ2-5; 9 nucleotides align to TRBD1. Germline lookup yields CDR1 MNHNS and CDR2 SASEGT. This CDR3 has 13 residues. The CDR3 region is CAGRTGAQETQYF. CDR3 DNA sequence: TGTGCCGGCAGGACAGGGGCCCAAGAGACCCAGTACTTC.

V usage is TRBV20-1 and J usage is TRBJ1-1; 8 positions agree with TRBD1. The CDR3 contains 15 residues. CDR1 and CDR2 from the germline V gene are DFQATT and SNEGSKA (reference sequence). V dropped 3 bases and J dropped 0; count of bases not matched to a gene: 6. The CDR3 protein is CSASGTGDLNTEAFF. In DNA form, the CDR3 reads TGCAGTGCTAGTGGGACAGGAGACTTGAACACTGAAGCTTTCTTT.

V is TRBV11-1 and J is TRBJ2-3; D call uncertain. The germline CDR1 and CDR2 sequences are SGHAT and FQDESV (reference sequence). Trimming removed 4 bases from V and 3 bases from J, with 5 bases in between. The CDR3 loop spans 12 amino acids. The CDR3 coding sequence is TGTGCCAGCAGCTCGCTAACAGATACGCAGTATTTT. This translates into CASSSLTDTQYF.

This clonotype was seen at least ten times. This chain joins TRBV9 and TRBJ2-3; D is ambiguous. The CDR3 is 12 residues long. Germline V lookup: CDR1 SGDLS, CDR2 YYNGEE. Between the trimmed V and J ends, which lost 0 bases and 7 bases, there was a span of 6 bases. The CDR3 loop is CASSVGPHTQYF. The CDR3 coding sequence is TGTGCCAGCAGCGTAGGTCCGCATACGCAGTATTTT.

Ten or more counts support this clonotype. The chain recombines TRBV29-1 with TRBJ2-7; 7 bases map to TRBD1. Germline assignment: CDR1 SQVTM and CDR2 ANQGSEA. J lost 0 bases, V lost 0 bases, and 2 bases had no gene match. The CDR3 runs to 14 residues. The CDR3 sequence: CSVEDDRDSYEQYF. The CDR3 DNA sequence: TGCAGCGTTGAAGATGACAGGGACTCCTACGAGCAGTACTTC.

This clonotype was seen repeatedly, ten times or more. CDR3 amino acids: CASSLTQRVKNGYTF. In DNA form, the CDR3 reads TGTGCCAGCAGTCTCACTCAGCGGGTCAAAAATGGCTACACCTTC. This chain connects TRBV12-3 or TRBV12-4 to TRBJ1-2, with D unclear. CDR3 length: 15 residues. V lost 5 bases to trimming and J lost 6 bases, with 19 bases between them.

This clonotype was seen at least ten times. This chain connects TRBV2 to TRBJ2-6; TRBD1 aligns across 8 bases. Germline V gives CDR1 SNHLY, CDR2 FYNNEI. CDR3 length: 17 amino acids. J lost 1 base, V lost 7 bases, and 9 bases had no gene match. The CDR3 spells CASKGQGAVSGANVLTF. The CDR3, as DNA: TGTGCCAGCAAGGGGCAGGGGGCCGTTTCTGGGGCCAACGTCCTGACTTTC.

The DNA for the CDR3 is TGTGCCAGCTCAGCTTCAGGGGACGATGGCTACACCTTC. It translates to CASSASGDDGYTF. This chain links TRBV18 with TRBJ1-2, with D possibly being TRBD1 (6 bases). The germline gives CDR1 KGHSH, CDR2 LQKENI. The CDR3 spans 13 residues. Trimming left V 5 bases short and J 6 bases short, with 13 bases between.

This clonotype was counted at least ten times. The chain couples TRBV7-9 to TRBJ2-1, with 8 bases matching TRBD2. Per germline, CDR1 SEHNR and CDR2 FQNEAQ (reference sequence). The CDR3 is 16 residues long. The J segment lost 0 bases and the V segment lost 2 bases, leaving 3 bases of the junction unmatched. CDR3 bases: TGTGCCAGCAGCTTAACTAGCGGAGGCTCCTACAATGAGCAGTTCTTC. Residues: CASSLTSGGSYNEQFF. Full variable domain (missing parts from reference TRBV7-9 and TRBJ2-1): DTGVSQNPRHKITKRGQNVTFRCDPISEHNRLYWYRQTLGQGPEFLTYFQNEAQLEKSRLLSDRFSAERPKGSFSTLEIQRTEQGDSAMYLCASSLTSGGSYNEQFFGPGTRLTVL.

The chain carries TRBV9 and TRBJ1-1; TRBD1 is a possible D gene (5 bases). The CDR3 has 14 residues. CDR1 is SGDLS and CDR2 is YYNGEE in the germline V gene. Trimming removed 0 bases from V and 8 bases from J, with 14 bases in between. DNA for the CDR3: TGTGCCAGCAGCGTAGGAAGTACGGGGCCCGAAGCTTTCTTT. Its protein product is CASSVGSTGPEAFF.

This clonotype was counted many times. V is TRBV11-2 and J is TRBJ1-2, with D possibly TRBD1 on 6 matching bases. The CDR3 extends over 14 amino acids. Germline CDR1 is SGHAT and CDR2 is FQNNGV. Trimming took 5 bases from V and 3 from J, leaving 13 bases between them. CDR3 coding DNA: TGTGCCAGCAGCCCCACACAGGGAGACTATGGCTACACCTTC. It encodes CASSPTQGDYGYTF.

In regard to this clonotype: Given a much more abundant clone one base away, this may be a read error. The chain uses TRBV24-1 and TRBJ2-1, with D possibly called TRBD1 or TRBD2 (5 bases each). V lost 4 bases and J 8 bases, leaving 14 bases between the germline ends. The germline gives CDR1 KGHDR, CDR2 SFDVKD. The CDR3 is 14 residues long. The CDR3 bases are TGTGCCACCAGTGACCGGGGCGACTTCGATGAGCAGTTCTTC. Translated: CATSDRGDFDEQFF.

This clonotype has ten or more counts. This chain uses TRBV6-1 with TRBJ2-3; no clear D. Germline CDR1 MNHNS, CDR2 SASEGT. The CDR3 is made up of 12 amino acids. V lost 6 bases to trimming and J lost 4 bases, with 8 bases between them. The CDR3 is CASSKDADTQYF. CDR3 sequence (DNA): TGTGCCAGCAGCAAGGACGCAGATACGCAGTATTTT.

This clonotype came up many times. This chain connects TRBV20-1 to TRBJ2-1; 7 positions match TRBD2. Germline V gene sequence: CDR1 DFQATT, CDR2 SNEGSKA (reference sequence). This CDR3 is 16 amino acids long. J gave up 8 bases and V 2 bases, and 15 bases lay outside the gene matches. CDR3 nucleotides: TGCAGTGCTAGACCCCACCCCGCGGGAGCTAGTGATGAGCAGTTCTTC. It encodes CSARPHPAGASDEQFF.

The table lists this clonotype with a few counts. The rearrangement uses TRBV12-3 or TRBV12-4 and TRBJ2-7, with 10 bases lining up with TRBD1. CDR3 length equals 14 residues. J gave up 3 bases and V 7 bases, and 6 bases lay outside the gene matches. The CDR3 DNA reads TGTGCCAGCAACCTGGGACAGGGGATCTACGAGCAGTACTTC. It translates to CASNLGQGIYEQYF.

This clonotype was detected only a few times. The gene calls are TRBV29-1 and TRBJ2-3; 7 nucleotides agree with TRBD1. V shed 5 bases and J 2 bases; nucleotides not matched to a gene: 7. Germline CDR1 and CDR2: SQVTM and ANQGSEA. This CDR3 spans 14 amino acids. Written as DNA, the CDR3 is TGCAGCGTTCCCGGGACAGCAGACACAGATACGCAGTATTTT. Translated: CSVPGTADTDTQYF.

This clonotype was seen at least ten times. This chain uses TRBV27 with TRBJ1-1; D not resolved. The CDR3 is 13 residues long. Germline V lookup: CDR1 MNHEY, CDR2 SMNVEV (reference sequence). V was cut by 3 bases and J by 0 bases, with 5 bases left in between. The CDR3 DNA follows: TGTGCCAGCAGTTTGTTCCTGAACACTGAAGCTTTCTTT. Translating gives CASSLFLNTEAFF.

This clonotype came up many times. V is TRBV11-2 and J is TRBJ1-4; D is unresolved. The ends were cut back, 5 bases at V and 12 bases at J, with 16 bases in the middle. The CDR3 is made up of 13 amino acids. Per the germline V gene, CDR1 is SGHAT and CDR2 is FQNNGV. The chain's CDR3 is CASSEGPGNELFF. CDR3 nucleotides: TGTGCCAGCAGCGAAGGTCCGGGTAACGAACTGTTTTTT. Supplemented by reference TRBV11-2 and TRBJ1-4, the full variable domain reads EAGVAQSPRYKIIEKRQSVAFWCNPISGHATLYWYQQILGQGPKLLIQFQNNGVVDDSQLPKDRFSAERLKGVDSTLKIQPAKLEDSAVYLCASSEGPGNELFFGSGTQLSVL.

This clonotype was recorded many times. V gene TRBV12-3 or TRBV12-4 combines with J gene TRBJ1-2; 7 bases fit TRBD1. Unmatched junction bases numbered 1, after V lost 5 bases and J lost 4 bases. This CDR3 has 12 amino acids. In DNA form, the CDR3 reads TGTGCCAGCAGTGGACAGGCCTATGGCTACACCTTC. Amino acids: CASSGQAYGYTF.